The T cell receptor (beta chain) described here comes from a study of cytomegalovirus exposure and HLA in healthy donors (dated by TCRdb to about 2017). Study-wide context: In an earlier analysis of 587 of the donors, 276 Gb of sequence data and just under 120 million unique TCR beta sequences from some 170 million T cells were reported. An early release covering 550 to 650 HLA-typed donors comprised around 300 gigabases of sequencing data and approximately 80 million unique TCR sequences. Along with the approximately 700-subject first cohort, a separate validation cohort of over a hundred different subjects was used. In an earlier analysis of 587 of the donors, high-throughput TCR beta sequencing was used to judge whether each TCR beta V gene segment behaved as functional or pseudogenic. Several DR-DQ haplotypes were treated as single units for association and clustering because of strong linkage in the cohort. In the later analysis, no new phenotypic data were used to find candidate immune exposures; instead, reliance was placed on TCR beta sequences and their occurrence across donors. Donor age, sex, ethnicity and CMV serostatus were compiled alongside the repertoire data. Of the 350 to 450 genotyped donors, roughly 76% were placed in the genetic ancestry cluster associated with self-reported Caucasian donors. In a later genetic analysis, genome-wide SNP genotypes for about three fifths of the roughly 670 donors were used, and that subset was treated as a discovery cohort. The study was designed to test whether signatures of past pathogen exposure could be identified by cataloging public T cell receptors. Among some 400 genotyped donors of the cohort, an average of roughly 240,000 unique TCR beta nucleotide sequences were sequenced per donor, around 20% of them non-productive. Typing coverage differed by locus: A, B, C, DRB1 and DQB1 were typed in roughly 620-630 donors, DQA1 in 500 to 550, DPA1 in around 610, and DPB1 in around 490. HLA typing covered class I and class II loci at four-digit resolution. A later analysis re-analyzed previously published TCR beta repertoires from 660 or so donors and added high-resolution HLA genotyping to study TCR occurrence patterns. To predict cytomegalovirus infection status, the study combined high-throughput TCR immunosequencing, statistical association of individual TCRs with disease status, and machine learning. The study profiled the T cell repertoires of 500 to 800 subjects by immunosequencing and related them to cytomegalovirus serostatus. All discovery cohort repertoires had been generated using a single sequencing platform. Summary of the overall study and its limitations: Most TCR sequences were seen in very few donors, while some public TCRs were found in many individuals. In a later analysis, TCR association rates were found to vary across HLA loci, with the most associated TCRs seen for DRB1 alleles and the fewest for HLA-C alleles. When HLA alleles, especially DR and DQ, strongly co-occurred, attributing TCR associations to individual alleles was difficult. According to a later genetic analysis, donors in an Asian-associated ancestry cluster had fewer N-insertions in productive TCRs than the approximately 700-donor mean. In a later analysis, around 17,000 TCR beta sequences were associated with specific HLA alleles at a false discovery rate of 0.05. In a later analysis, HLA-associated TCR beta chains showed more clonal expansion and lower generation probabilities than non-associated chains that were equally common. In a later analysis, most CMV-associated TCR beta chains were found to appear HLA-restricted, with HLA associations seemingly driven largely by CMV exposure. In an earlier analysis of over 550 of the donors, most TCR beta V segments were observed in productive rearrangements about 87% or about 30% of the time, broadly matching IMGT annotations. V-gene and J-gene trimming of TCR beta chains was associated with a missense DCLRE1C variant in a later genetic analysis, and the association was replicated in an independent cohort. In a later analysis, several top co-occurrence clusters were reported to appear linked to parvovirus B19, influenza, CMV and Epstein-Barr virus. A further reported finding was that TCR beta sequences accurately predicted the HLA-A and HLA-B alleles for most subjects in the first cohort. CMV serostatus was the only immune exposure information available for the cohort. It was suggested by the authors that the approach could potentially be generalized to other disease states and immunological phenotypes. In vitro tests confirmed that a few of the cytomegalovirus-associated TCR beta chains recognize cytomegalovirus antigens. The classifier was reported to diagnose cytomegalovirus status with high specificity and sensitivity in both the original cohort and the validation cohort. Only TCR beta chains were sequenced in this cohort, and the absence of alpha or paired-chain data limited detectable features. In the study, about 150 TCR beta chains were listed as associated with cytomegalovirus. HLA typing was unavailable for some donors at each locus, so association tests used only the typed subset. Because counts were too low, 15 to 20 rarely observed V segments, including chromosome 9 orphons, were excluded from the earlier analysis of a few hundred of the donors. A cluster of highly shared sequence variants was judged likely to represent a technical artifact of the sequencing pipeline. Roughly uniform sequencing depth across donors was assumed in presence/absence analyses, although this assumption may not hold. Correlated functional status among segregating V segments might reflect linkage disequilibrium, but an unknown experimental factor could not be ruled out.

In total, 630 or so healthy bone marrow donors made up the cohort. All cohort members were sampled while nominally healthy, although unrecorded immune exposures were likely present. The donor tested CMV seronegative, placing the donor among the approximately 400 seronegative members of the cohort. A peripheral blood sample was provided by each donor, and peripheral blood mononuclear cells were used for TCR beta sequencing. The Qiagen DNeasy Blood Extraction Kit was used to extract genomic DNA from the blood cell samples. On this clone itself: The clone's antigen remains unknown. Qualities for individual bases were not recorded, and no much larger clone is one base off.

Library preparation used the immunoSEQ multiplex PCR assay. For the multiplex PCR, a mixture combining 60 forward primers for TCR Vbeta segments and 13 reverse primers for TCR Jbeta segments was used. Amplification of the CDR3 region of rearranged TCR beta genes was performed with a multiplex PCR assay on genomic DNA. On the Illumina HiSeq System, the amplified TCR beta libraries were sequenced as 87-base-pair reads. On the authors' methods: A later analysis counted some 80 million unique TCR beta chains across the approximately 700 repertoires, and 9.5 million to 11 million of these chains were shared by at least two donors. A nearest-neighbor algorithm error-corrected the raw reads and collapsed the reads into unique sequences, merging closely related sequences to remove PCR and sequencing errors. CDR3 sequences were aligned to IMGT reference sequences to assign V, D and J gene segments. Each retained sequence needed at least a six-nucleotide match to both a V gene segment and a J gene segment. Rearrangements were called productive when the CDR3 lacked stop codons and stayed in frame with V and J; all others were non-productive. Following IMGT convention, CDR3 was defined as the stretch from the second conserved V-encoded cysteine up to the conserved J-encoded phenylalanine. Sequences without an unambiguous match to a single V gene segment were excluded from the earlier analysis of over 500 of the donors. In an earlier analysis of several hundred of the donors, V segments were called functional above 56.7% productive rearrangements and were called segregating when the between-donor standard deviation exceeded 5%. A statistical classification framework was built to diagnose cytomegalovirus status from the catalog of TCR beta chain sequences. In a later analysis, V and J genes were assigned by comparing TCR nucleotide sequences against IMGT/GENE-DB human TR gene sequences. Using the TCRdist pipeline, a later analysis assigned CDR3 sequences along with most-parsimonious VDJ recombination scenarios. In a later analysis, every TCR beta chain was defined by the combination of its CDR3 amino acid sequence and its V-gene family, and reads without a unique V-gene family were dropped. A later analysis removed 550 to 700 highly shared, low-generation-probability nucleotide sequences to deal with suspected cross-contamination and a sequencing artifact. In a later analysis, a clonal expansion index for each public chain was calculated from normalized within-repertoire ranks of inferred template counts. Generation probabilities in a later analysis came from a VDJ recombination model fitted to out-of-frame rearrangements, and those results were checked against IGoR. In a later analysis, TCR-TCR, TCR-HLA and TCR-CMV co-occurrence was scored with hypergeometric tests, and a repertoire-size bias correction was applied to TCR pairs. A later analysis estimated false discovery rates by permuting HLA or CMV assignments 20 times. In a later analysis, co-occurring TCRs were grouped using DBSCAN, and TCRdist sequence similarity was added for clustering within HLA-allele-positive subsets. Co-occurrence clustering excluded repertoires with fewer than 30,000 or more than 120,000 public chains, plus five with anomalous nucleotide sharing. Imported from immuneACCESS, the table was reduced by TCRdb to in-frame sequences with V and J called. These copies leave out some clones; in studies compared against another copy, an unresolved V gene accounts for under half, and the cause of the remainder is not known. The D gene and trimming were derived from the DNA, and the V and J assignments and clone size from that table. The sample profile shows around 130,000 clones; 70% to 90% of them were found once. About 1.8% of the sample is in the top ten clones.

The clonotype comes from a man aged 40-49 years in good health and CMV-seronegative. The sample consisted of PBMCs.

The CDR3 loop reads CAWSPGLAGGQETQYF. The DNA sequence is as follows: TGTGCCTGGAGTCCCGGACTAGCGGGGGGCCAAGAGACCCAGTACTTC. The rearrangement combines TRBV30 with TRBJ2-5; TRBD2 fits 14 bases in the junction. Clipping removes 2 bases from V and 1 base from J, with 3 as the unmatched junction base count. CDR1 is given as GTSNPN and CDR2 as SVGIG, both from the germline V gene (reference sequence). The CDR3 holds 16 amino acids from the cysteine to the phenylalanine. Of the read, only the CDR3 DNA is kept; its 48 bases are in frame from base 1.